The source of this T cell receptor (beta chain) is a study of blood T cell repertoires in COVID-19. Original processing methods: Counts of nucleated cells, estimated from reference gene primer amplification, were obtained. Assay used: immunoSEQ multiplex PCR; TCRdb lists only in-frame clones, some missing. The V and J calls and clone size come from that table; D and trimming were worked out from the DNA. This table holds more than 200,000 clones, around 84% found once. Germline V gene data show CDR1 as MDHEN and CDR2 as SYDVKM. This CDR3 contains 16 residues. The germline V and J ends were trimmed by 3 bases and 2 bases, with 13 bases remaining between them.

The sequenced material came from peripheral blood. The J gene is TRBJ1-4, the V gene TRBV28; possibly TRBD1 for D (6 bases). This clonotype originated in a woman in her sixties with COVID-19, enrolled during active disease. CDR3 DNA: TGTGCCAGCAGTTTCGGGGGGCGGGCGACTAATGAAAAACTGTTTTTT. It yields the protein CASSFGGRATNEKLFF.